Following are 3 T cell receptor beta chains from one sample sequenced in a study of blood T cells in healthy people across ages. Next came a second PCR, run for roughly 7 to 12 cycles, which used a sample-barcoded 5' primer along with a J-beta primer mix. TCRdb itself ran the 5' RACE reads through MiXCR, one entry per CDR3 protein. The sample includes under 1,000,000 distinct CDR3 sequences, around 36% of them seen just once. Sequencing was performed on blood. The source is a man aged 18 to 35 in good health.

J is TRBJ1-4 and V is TRBV24-1; D gene unclear. Trimming pared 3 bases from V and 7 bases from J, leaving 8 bases between. Germline V CDR1 and CDR2: KGHDR, SFDVKD. This CDR3 is built from 13 residues. In nucleotides, the CDR3 is TGTGCCACCAGTGATGGGCACGCTGAAAAACTGTTTTTT. It is translated as CATSDGHAEKLFF.

The chain employs TRBV5-6 and TRBJ1-2; 10 bases line up with TRBD1. The CDR3 has 15 amino acids. The trim removed 4 bases at V and 2 bases at J, leaving 5 bases unmatched. Germline V gene data show CDR1 as SGHDT and CDR2 as YYEEEE. This chain's CDR3 is CASSDGTGANYGYTF. CDR3 nucleotides: TGTGCCAGCAGCGACGGGACAGGGGCGAACTATGGCTACACCTTC.

The chain couples TRBV20-1 to TRBJ1-2; 8 bases fit TRBD1. Germline values: CDR1 DFQATT, CDR2 SNEGSKA (reference sequence). Trimming cost V 0 bases and J 3 bases; bases outside gene matches: 6. This CDR3 has 15 residues. The CDR3 region has the DNA TGCAGTGCTAGAGATGCCAGGGGGCAGGACTATGGCTACACCTTC. Its protein is CSARDARGQDYGYTF.